This TCR beta chain was observed in a study of T-cell reconstitution after alpha-beta-depleted transplantation in children. Study-level points and caveats: T cells produced anew were the main source of T-cell counts and diversity one year after transplant. As was reported, about two months after transplant, alpha-beta T cells came from several hundred expanded graft clones.

This clonotype was picked up a small number of times. No antigen is known for it. During its preparation, the TCRbeta library received unique molecular identifiers. TCRdb re-analysed the PCR reads in MiXCR, keeping a single row per CDR3 protein. The sample yields about 310,000 distinct CDR3 sequences, 20% to 30% seen once. Sequences were derived from PBMCs, mostly from graft donor cells, sampled 180 days after TCRalphabeta/CD19-depleted stem cell transplant. This receptor was identified in a male patient aged 5 to 17 who had a stem cell transplant for acute lymphoblastic leukemia, so the T cells may come from the graft donor.

The CDR3 protein is CSARTSSGKGIAGELFF. DNA for the CDR3: TGCAGTGCTAGAACGTCTAGCGGGAAAGGGATAGCCGGGGAGCTGTTTTTT. The V and J genes are TRBV20-1 and TRBJ2-2; 9 nucleotides line up with TRBD2. This CDR3 region has 17 residues. The V gene end was trimmed by 2 bases and the J gene end by 6 bases; junction bases not matched to a gene: 13. The V gene's germline CDR1 is DFQATT and CDR2 SNEGSKA (reference sequence).